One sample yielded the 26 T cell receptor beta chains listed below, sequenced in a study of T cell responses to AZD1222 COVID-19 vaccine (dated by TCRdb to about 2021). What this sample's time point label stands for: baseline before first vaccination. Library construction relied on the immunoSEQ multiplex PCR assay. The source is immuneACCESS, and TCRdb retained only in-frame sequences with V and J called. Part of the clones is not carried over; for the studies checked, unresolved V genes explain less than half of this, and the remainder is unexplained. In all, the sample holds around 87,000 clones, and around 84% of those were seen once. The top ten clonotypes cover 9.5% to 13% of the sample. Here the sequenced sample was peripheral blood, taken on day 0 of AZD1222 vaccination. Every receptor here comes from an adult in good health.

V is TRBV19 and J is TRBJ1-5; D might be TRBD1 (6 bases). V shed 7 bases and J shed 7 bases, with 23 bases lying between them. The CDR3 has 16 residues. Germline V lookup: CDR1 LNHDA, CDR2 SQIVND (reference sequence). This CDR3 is CASTRFEGTPPQPQHF. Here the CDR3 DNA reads TGTGCCAGTACCCGTTTTGAAGGGACACCCCCCCAGCCCCAGCATTTT. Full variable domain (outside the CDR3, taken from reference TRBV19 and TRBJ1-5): DGGITQSPKYLFRKEGQNVTLSCEQNLNHDAMYWYRQDPGQGLRLIYYSQIVNDFQKGDIAEGYSVSREKKESFPLTVTSAQKNPTAFYLCASTRFEGTPPQPQHFGDGTRLSIL.

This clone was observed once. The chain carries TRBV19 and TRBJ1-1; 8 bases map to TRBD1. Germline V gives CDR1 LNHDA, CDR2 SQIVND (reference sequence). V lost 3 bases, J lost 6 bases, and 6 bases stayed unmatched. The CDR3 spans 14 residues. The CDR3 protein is CASSIADRGSEAFF. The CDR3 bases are TGTGCCAGTAGTATCGCAGACAGGGGCTCTGAAGCTTTCTTT.

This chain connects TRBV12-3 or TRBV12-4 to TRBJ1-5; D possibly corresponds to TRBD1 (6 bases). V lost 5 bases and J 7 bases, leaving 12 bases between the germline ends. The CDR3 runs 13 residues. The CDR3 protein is CASSDYRDQPQHF. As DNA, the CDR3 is TGTGCCAGCAGTGATTACAGGGACCAGCCCCAGCATTTT.

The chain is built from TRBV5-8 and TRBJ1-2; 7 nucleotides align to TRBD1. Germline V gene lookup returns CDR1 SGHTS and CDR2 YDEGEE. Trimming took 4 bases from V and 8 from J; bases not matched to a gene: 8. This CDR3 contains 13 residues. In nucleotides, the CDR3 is TGTGCCAGCAGCGTAACCCTCAGGGGGGGCTACACCTTC. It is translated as CASSVTLRGGYTF.

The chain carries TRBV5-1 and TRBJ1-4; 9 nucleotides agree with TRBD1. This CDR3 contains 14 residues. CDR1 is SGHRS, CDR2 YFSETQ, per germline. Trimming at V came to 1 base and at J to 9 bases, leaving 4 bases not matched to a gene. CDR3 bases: TGCGCCAGCAGCTTGTCACAGGGGGCTCAAAAACTGTTTTTT. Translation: CASSLSQGAQKLFF.

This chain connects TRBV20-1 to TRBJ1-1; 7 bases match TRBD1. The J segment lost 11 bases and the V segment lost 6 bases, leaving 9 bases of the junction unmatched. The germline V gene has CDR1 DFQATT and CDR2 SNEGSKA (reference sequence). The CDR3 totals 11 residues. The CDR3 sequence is CSAPGRGKAFF. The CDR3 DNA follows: TGCAGTGCGCCAGGCAGGGGGAAGGCTTTCTTT.

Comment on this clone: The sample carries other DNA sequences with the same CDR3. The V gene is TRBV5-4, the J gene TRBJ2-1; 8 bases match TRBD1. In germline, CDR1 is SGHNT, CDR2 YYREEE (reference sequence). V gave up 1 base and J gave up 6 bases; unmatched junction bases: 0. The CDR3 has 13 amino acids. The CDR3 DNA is TGTGCCAGCAGCTTGACAGGGGGCAATGAGCAGTTCTTC. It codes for CASSLTGGNEQFF.

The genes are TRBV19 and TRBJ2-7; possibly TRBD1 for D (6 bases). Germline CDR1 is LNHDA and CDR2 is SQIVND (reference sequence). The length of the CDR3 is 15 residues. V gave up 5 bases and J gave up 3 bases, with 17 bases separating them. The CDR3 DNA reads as TGTGCCAGTAGTCCTTACTGGACAGATAGCTACGAGCAGTACTTC. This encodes CASSPYWTDSYEQYF.

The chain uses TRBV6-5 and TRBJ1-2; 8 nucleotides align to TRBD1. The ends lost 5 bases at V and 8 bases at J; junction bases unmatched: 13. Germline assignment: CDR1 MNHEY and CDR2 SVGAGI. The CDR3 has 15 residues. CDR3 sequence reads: CASSIARGRIGGYTF. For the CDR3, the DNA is TGTGCCAGCAGTATCGCCAGGGGGCGCATTGGGGGCTACACCTTC.

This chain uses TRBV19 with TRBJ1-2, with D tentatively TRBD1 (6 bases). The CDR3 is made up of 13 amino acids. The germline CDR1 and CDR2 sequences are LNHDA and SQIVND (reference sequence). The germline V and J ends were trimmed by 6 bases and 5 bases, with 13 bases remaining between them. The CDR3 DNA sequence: TGTGCCAGTAGCAGGGGACTTCTGTATGGCTACACCTTC. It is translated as CASSRGLLYGYTF.

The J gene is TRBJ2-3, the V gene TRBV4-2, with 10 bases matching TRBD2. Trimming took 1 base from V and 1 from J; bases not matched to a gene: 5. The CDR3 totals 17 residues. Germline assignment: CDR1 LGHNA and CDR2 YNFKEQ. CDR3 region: CASSQVLTSGGTDTQYF. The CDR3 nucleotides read TGTGCCAGCAGCCAAGTCCTTACTAGCGGGGGCACAGATACGCAGTATTTT.

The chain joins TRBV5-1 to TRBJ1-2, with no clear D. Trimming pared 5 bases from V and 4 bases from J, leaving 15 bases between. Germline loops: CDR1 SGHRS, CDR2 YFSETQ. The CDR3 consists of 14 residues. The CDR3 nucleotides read TGCGCCAGCAGTTACAACACGGGTGGCTATGGCTACACCTTC. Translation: CASSYNTGGYGYTF.

This CDR3 is CATSRVGADPQHF. The DNA of the CDR3 is TGTGCCACCAGCAGAGTAGGTGCAGACCCCCAGCATTTT. The chain uses TRBV15 and TRBJ1-5; D unresolved. This CDR3 has 13 amino acids. V dropped 1 base and J dropped 10 bases, with 11 bases sitting between them. Germline V CDR1 and CDR2: LNHNV, YYDKDF (reference sequence).

The CDR3 DNA reads TGTGCCAGCAGCGAGCGGGAGGGCTCCTACAATGAGCAGTTCTTC. This sequence encodes CASSEREGSYNEQFF. The V gene is TRBV9, the J gene TRBJ2-1; the match to TRBD2 covers 10 bases. The CDR3 extends over 15 amino acids. CDR1 is SGDLS, CDR2 YYNGEE, per germline. Trimming took 3 bases from V and 0 from J; bases not matched to a gene: 0.

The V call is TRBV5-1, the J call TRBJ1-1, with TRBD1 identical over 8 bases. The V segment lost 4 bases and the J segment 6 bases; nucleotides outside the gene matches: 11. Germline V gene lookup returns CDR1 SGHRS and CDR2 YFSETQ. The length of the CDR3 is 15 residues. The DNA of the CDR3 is TGCGCCAGCAGCCCGCACCGACAGGGGAAGGCTGAAGCTTTCTTT. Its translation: CASSPHRQGKAEAFF.

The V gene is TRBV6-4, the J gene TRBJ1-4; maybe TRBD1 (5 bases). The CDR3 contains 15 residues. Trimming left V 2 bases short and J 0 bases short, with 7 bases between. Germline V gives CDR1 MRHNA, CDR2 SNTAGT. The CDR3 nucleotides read TGTGCCAGCAGTGACGTCAGGGCAACTAATGAAAAACTGTTTTTT. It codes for CASSDVRATNEKLFF.

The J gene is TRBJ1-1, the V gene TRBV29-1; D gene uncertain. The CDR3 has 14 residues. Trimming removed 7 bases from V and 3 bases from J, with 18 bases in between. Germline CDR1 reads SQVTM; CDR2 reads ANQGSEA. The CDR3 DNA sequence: TGCAGCGCAACCATGGAAGCGATTTACACTGAAGCTTTCTTT. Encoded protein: CSATMEAIYTEAFF.

The CDR3 loop is CASSLQAYGYTF. Here the CDR3 DNA reads TGTGCCAGCAGTTTACAGGCTTATGGCTACACCTTC. This chain joins TRBV12-3 or TRBV12-4 and TRBJ1-2; D uncertain. The V end was cut by 2 bases, the J end by 5 bases, with 6 bases between. The CDR3 extends over 12 amino acids.

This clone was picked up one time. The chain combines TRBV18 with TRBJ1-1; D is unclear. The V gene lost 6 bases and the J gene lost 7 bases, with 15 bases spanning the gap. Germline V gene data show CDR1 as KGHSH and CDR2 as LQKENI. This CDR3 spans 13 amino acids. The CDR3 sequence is CASSDHEGSEAFF. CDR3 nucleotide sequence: TGTGCCAGCTCCGACCACGAAGGGAGTGAAGCTTTCTTT.

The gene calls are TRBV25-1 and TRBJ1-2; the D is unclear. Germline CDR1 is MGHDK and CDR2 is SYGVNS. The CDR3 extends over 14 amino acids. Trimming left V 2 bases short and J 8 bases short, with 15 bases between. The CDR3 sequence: CASSEPIEVGGYTF. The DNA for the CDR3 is TGTGCCAGCAGTGAACCGATCGAAGTGGGAGGCTACACCTTC.

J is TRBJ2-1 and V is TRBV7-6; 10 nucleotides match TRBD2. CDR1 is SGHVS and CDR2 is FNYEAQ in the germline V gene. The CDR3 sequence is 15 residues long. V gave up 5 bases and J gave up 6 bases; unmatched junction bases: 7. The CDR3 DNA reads TGTGCCAGCAGCGTGGGACTAGCGTGGGGCAATGAGCAGTTCTTC. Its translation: CASSVGLAWGNEQFF.

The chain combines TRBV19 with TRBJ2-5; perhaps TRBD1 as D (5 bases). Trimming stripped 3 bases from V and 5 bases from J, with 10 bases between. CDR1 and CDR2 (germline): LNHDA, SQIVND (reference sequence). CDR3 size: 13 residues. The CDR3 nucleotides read TGTGCCAGTAGTATGGGGCGGAGTGAGACCCAGTACTTC. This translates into CASSMGRSETQYF.

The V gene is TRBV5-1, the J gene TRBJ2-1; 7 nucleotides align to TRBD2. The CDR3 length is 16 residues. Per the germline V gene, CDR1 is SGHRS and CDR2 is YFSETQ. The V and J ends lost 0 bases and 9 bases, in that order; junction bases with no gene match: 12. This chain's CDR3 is CASSLAPISGMPEQFF. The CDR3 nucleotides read TGCGCCAGCAGCTTGGCCCCGATCAGCGGGATGCCTGAGCAGTTCTTC.

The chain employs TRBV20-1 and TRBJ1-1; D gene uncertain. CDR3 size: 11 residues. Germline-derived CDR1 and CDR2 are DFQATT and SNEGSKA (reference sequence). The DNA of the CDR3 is TGCAGCGGTCTTGGGGACACTGAAGCTTTCTTT. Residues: CSGLGDTEAFF.

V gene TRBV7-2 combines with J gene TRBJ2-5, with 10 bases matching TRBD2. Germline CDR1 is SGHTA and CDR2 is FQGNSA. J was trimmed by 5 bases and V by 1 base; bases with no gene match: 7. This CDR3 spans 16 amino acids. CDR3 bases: TGTGCCAGCAGCTTAGGGCTAGCGGGGGTTGGGGAGACCCAGTACTTC. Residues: CASSLGLAGVGETQYF.

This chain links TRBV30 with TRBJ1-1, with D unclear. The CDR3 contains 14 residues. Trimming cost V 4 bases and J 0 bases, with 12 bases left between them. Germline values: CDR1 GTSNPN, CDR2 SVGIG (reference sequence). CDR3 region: CAWTTRRMNTEAFF. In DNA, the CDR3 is TGTGCCTGGACCACGCGGCGGATGAACACTGAAGCTTTCTTT.